The rows below give T cell receptor beta chains drawn from one sample of a study of blood T cell repertoires in COVID-19. Repertoires were generated with immunoSEQ multiplex PCR, while TCRdb's copy carries only in-frame clones and drops some. The sample shows hundreds of thousands of clones, 65% to 90% of them seen only once. Sequencing was performed on peripheral blood. These receptors were obtained from a man aged 45 to 65 with active or convalescent COVID-19. Each CDR3 is given with its conserved first and last residue. D genes are given only for firm matches.

v_gene,j_gene,d_gene,CDR3nt,CDR3aa
TRBV5-1,TRBJ1-3,-,TGCGCCAGCAGCTTGGCCGGAGGGACCGCGCTTGGAAACACCATATATTTT,CASSLAGGTALGNTIYF
TRBV30,TRBJ1-1,-,TGTGCCTGGAGCGGGGACTCCGCTGAAGCTTTCTTT,CAWSGDSAEAFF
TRBV5-6,TRBJ2-5,-,TGTGCCAGCAGCTTGGTGGGCTGGGGGCGGGAGACCCAGTACTTC,CASSLVGWGRETQYF
TRBV5-1,TRBJ2-7,TRBD2,TGCGCCAGCAGTCCTAGGACTAGCGGGAGCTCCTACGAGCAGTACTTC,CASSPRTSGSSYEQYF
TRBV4-1,TRBJ2-1,TRBD2,TGCGCCAGCAGCCAAGGGGGACTAGCAGACAACAATGAGCAGTTCTTC,CASSQGGLADNNEQFF
TRBV30,TRBJ1-6,-,TGTGCCTGGAGTGGGCAGGGGCTCTCCAATTCACCCCTCCACTTT,CAWSGQGLSNSPLHF
TRBV9,TRBJ1-1,-,TGTGCCAGCAGCCCTTCTATTGCGGGTGAAGCTTTCTTT,CASSPSIAGEAFF
TRBV5-1,TRBJ1-4,TRBD1,TGCGCCAGCAGCTTGGCGGGACAGGGGCGAGAAAAACTGTTTTTT,CASSLAGQGREKLFF
TRBV12-5,TRBJ1-5,TRBD1,TGTGCTAGTGGACCAGGGGGGACTCTCAATCAGCCCCAGCATTTT,CASGPGGTLNQPQHF
TRBV10-3,TRBJ2-2,-,TGTGCCATCAGTACCAGACCCATGTCGACAGGAACGAACACCGGGGAGCTGTTTTTT,CAISTRPMSTGTNTGELFF
TRBV28,TRBJ2-2,-,TGTGCCAGCAGCCGAGACTTCGGGGAGCTGTTTTTT,CASSRDFGELFF
TRBV19,TRBJ2-7,-,TGTGCCAGTAGTAAGGGACAACCCTACGAGCAGTACTTC,CASSKGQPYEQYF
TRBV12-5,TRBJ2-1,TRBD2,TGTGCTAGTGGTGGGACTAGCGGGAGAAATGAGCAGTTCTTC,CASGGTSGRNEQFF
TRBV5-1,TRBJ2-3,-,TGCGCCAGCAGCTTGGTCCCGGGATCAGTAGATACGCAGTATTTT,CASSLVPGSVDTQYF
TRBV27,TRBJ2-7,-,TGTGCCAGCAGTTTAAACTATCAGTCCTACGAGCAGTACTTC,CASSLNYQSYEQYF
TRBV14,TRBJ2-3,-,TGTGCCAGCAGCCGCGAAGATACGCAGTATTTT,CASSREDTQYF
TRBV3-1/TRBV3-2,TRBJ2-1,TRBD2,TGTGCCAGCAGCTCGACTCCAGCGGGAATTTATGAGCAGTTCTTC,CASSSTPAGIYEQFF
TRBV3-1/TRBV3-2,TRBJ2-3,-,TGTGCCAGCAGCCAAGGGGGCGGTAGCACAGATACGCAGTATTTT,CASSQGGGSTDTQYF
TRBV2,TRBJ1-2,-,TGTGCCAGCAGCGACGAAAGTGGCGGGAGGGGGAACTATGGCTACACCTTC,CASSDESGGRGNYGYTF
TRBV5-1,TRBJ2-7,TRBD1,TGCGCCAGCAGCCCGGGGGACAGGGACTCCTACGAGCAGTACTTC,CASSPGDRDSYEQYF
TRBV7-9,TRBJ1-1,-,TGTGCCAGCAGCTGGGCTTCATTTACTGAAGCTTTCTTT,CASSWASFTEAFF
TRBV9,TRBJ1-3,TRBD1,TGTGCCAGCAGCGTAGGGGGACAGGTGAGCTCTGGAAACACCATATATTTT,CASSVGGQVSSGNTIYF
TRBV20-1,TRBJ2-3,-,TGCAGTGCCACAGAAGGTGGTACGCAGTATTTT,CSATEGGTQYF
TRBV28,TRBJ1-2,-,TGTGCCAGCAGGCCGCGGGACGGCACTAACTATGGCTACACCTTC,CASRPRDGTNYGYTF
TRBV7-2,TRBJ2-3,TRBD2,TGTGCCAGCAGCACTGGACTAGGCACAGATACGCAGTATTTT,CASSTGLGTDTQYF
TRBV29-1,TRBJ1-2,TRBD1,TGCAGCGGGTCGGTTGGGACAGGGAGGGATGGCTACACCTTC,CSGSVGTGRDGYTF
TRBV3-1/TRBV3-2,TRBJ2-7,-,TGTGCCAGCCCACTAACCTACTACGAGCAGTACTTC,CASPLTYYEQYF
TRBV2,TRBJ1-2,-,TGTGCCAGCAGTGTTTACGGGTATGGCTACACCTTC,CASSVYGYGYTF
TRBV7-9,TRBJ2-3,-,TGTGCCAGCAGTGGCACGGGTAGTTCAGGGCGGAGCACAGATACGCAGTATTTT,CASSGTGSSGRSTDTQYF
TRBV6-5,TRBJ1-1,-,TGTGCCAGCAGGTTGTCAGTCCTGAACACTGAAGCTTTCTTT,CASRLSVLNTEAFF
TRBV19,TRBJ2-4,TRBD1,TGTGCCAGTAGCCTCCGGGACAGGGGTATGGCCAAAAACATTCAGTACTTC,CASSLRDRGMAKNIQYF
TRBV7-9,TRBJ2-3,TRBD1,TGTGCCAGCAGCTTATTCGGGACAGGGCCGTGGGATACGCAGTATTTT,CASSLFGTGPWDTQYF
TRBV5-6,TRBJ2-5,-,TGTGCCAGCAGCTCTACAGGAGAAGAGACCCAGTACTTC,CASSSTGEETQYF